Listed here are 8 T cell receptor beta chains from one sample, sequenced in a study of T cell responses to AZD1222 COVID-19 vaccine. Using immunoSEQ multiplex PCR, the repertoire was profiled, and TCRdb retains in-frame clones only, with some absent. The sample yields 150,000 to 200,000 clones, roughly 92% seen once. The sequences come from peripheral blood, collected on day 0 of AZD1222 vaccination. Every receptor here comes from an adult in good health.

This chain joins TRBV13 and TRBJ1-4, with D perhaps TRBD1 (5 bases). The length of the CDR3 is 14 residues. Germline V CDR1 and CDR2: PRHDT, FYEKMQ (reference sequence). The germline V and J ends were trimmed by 1 base and 8 bases, with 11 bases remaining between them. CDR3 nucleotide sequence: TGTGCCAGCAGCTTAGTTGGAGCAGGGGAAAAACTGTTTTTT. Translated, it gives CASSLVGAGEKLFF.

The V call is TRBV4-1, the J call TRBJ2-1; no reliable D call. V was clipped by 6 bases and J by 5 bases, with 5 bases between them. The CDR3 covers 11 residues. The germline V gene has CDR1 MGHRA and CDR2 YSYEKL. The CDR3 bases are TGCGCCAGCAGGAGAAACAATGAGCAGTTCTTC. Translating gives CASRRNNEQFF.

The chain has TRBV3-1 (or the pseudogene TRBV3-2) and TRBJ2-2, with 9 bases lining up with TRBD2. The germline V gene encodes CDR1 LGHDT and CDR2 YNNKEL (reference sequence). CDR3 length equals 14 residues. With 4 bases clipped from V and 8 bases from J, the junction kept 5 bases outside the gene matches. CDR3: CASSRASGKGELFF. CDR3 bases: TGTGCCAGCAGCCGGGCTAGCGGGAAAGGGGAGCTGTTTTTT.

The V and J genes are TRBV2 and TRBJ2-1; 7 bases are shared with TRBD1. The CDR3 contains 15 residues. The germline CDR1 and CDR2 sequences are SNHLY and FYNNEI. The trim removed 6 bases at V and 3 bases at J, leaving 8 bases unmatched. The CDR3 loop is CASSTGAGGYNEQFF. Here the CDR3 DNA reads TGTGCCAGCAGCACAGGAGCAGGGGGCTACAATGAGCAGTTCTTC.

The chain recombines TRBV6-5 with TRBJ2-1; D unclear. Trimming shortened V by 7 bases and J by 7 bases, and 11 bases separated the two germline ends. CDR3 size: 12 residues. Per germline, CDR1 MNHEY and CDR2 SVGAGI. The CDR3 bases are TGTGCCAGCACCATCATCCAGAATGAGCAGTTCTTC. Its protein is CASTIIQNEQFF.

In its sample, this clone was seen once. This sequence joins TRBV6-2 or TRBV6-3 and TRBJ1-2, with 8 bases aligning to TRBD1. From germline, CDR1 is MNHEY and CDR2 SVGEGT. After removal of 2 bases from V and 2 bases from J, the junction contained 7 bases not matched to a gene. The length of the CDR3 is 16 residues. The CDR3 DNA sequence: TGTGCCAGCAGTTACGACCCCAGGACAGGGAACTATGGCTACACCTTC. Translated: CASSYDPRTGNYGYTF.

This rearrangement joins TRBV14 to TRBJ2-5; D ambiguous. Trimming took 8 bases from V and 1 from J, leaving 14 bases between them. CDR3 size: 14 residues. Germline V gene lookup returns CDR1 SGHDN and CDR2 FVKESK. The CDR3 reads CASPPKVAQETQYF. The CDR3 nucleotides are TGTGCCAGCCCGCCGAAGGTAGCCCAAGAGACCCAGTACTTC.

This chain uses TRBV19 with TRBJ1-4, with no clear D. Germline V CDR1 and CDR2: LNHDA, SQIVND (reference sequence). Trimming cost V 5 bases and J 3 bases, with 16 bases left between them. This CDR3 comprises 16 residues. This CDR3 is CASSPGRLFSNEKLFF. In nucleotides, the CDR3 is TGTGCCAGTAGTCCTGGGCGCCTTTTCTCTAATGAAAAACTGTTTTTT.